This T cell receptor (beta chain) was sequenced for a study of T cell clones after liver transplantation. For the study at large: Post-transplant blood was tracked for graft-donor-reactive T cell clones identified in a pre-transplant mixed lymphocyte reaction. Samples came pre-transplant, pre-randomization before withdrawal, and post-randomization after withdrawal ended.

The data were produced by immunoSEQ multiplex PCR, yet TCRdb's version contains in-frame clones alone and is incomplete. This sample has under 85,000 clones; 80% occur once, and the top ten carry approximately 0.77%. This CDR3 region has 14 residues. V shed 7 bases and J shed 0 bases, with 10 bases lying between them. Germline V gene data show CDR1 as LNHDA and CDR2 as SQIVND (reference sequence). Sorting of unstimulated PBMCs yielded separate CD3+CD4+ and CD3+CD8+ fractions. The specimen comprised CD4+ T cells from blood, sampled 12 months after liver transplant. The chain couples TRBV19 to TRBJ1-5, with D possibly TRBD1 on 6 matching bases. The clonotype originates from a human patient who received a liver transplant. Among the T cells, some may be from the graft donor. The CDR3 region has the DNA TGTGCCAGTACCAGGGGCTATAGCAATCAGCCCCAGCATTTT. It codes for CASTRGYSNQPQHF.